This T cell receptor beta chain derives from a study of shared T cell receptors in the human thymus. The junction had 6 bases not matched to a gene; V was cut back by 3 bases and J by 2 bases. Germline-derived CDR1 and CDR2 are MDHEN and SYDVKM. The length of the CDR3 is 15 residues. Profiling relied on immunoSEQ multiplex PCR, and the TCRdb table lists in-frame clones only, not all of them. This table holds fewer than 700,000 clones, roughly 90% found once. This clone was picked up one time. These data also formed part of another study, on human thymus T cells.

The sequenced sample consisted of thymocytes. The chain has TRBV28 and TRBJ2-5; 7 nucleotides line up with TRBD1. This sequence originates from a boy in the first two years of life with a congenital heart defect. The CDR3 region has the DNA TGTGCCAGCAGTTTTCTTGGACAGGCGCAAGAGACCCAGTACTTC. Translation gives CASSFLGQAQETQYF. Based on the CDR3 plus reference TRBV28 and TRBJ2-5, the full variable domain is DVKVTQSSRYLVKRTGEKVFLECVQDMDHENMFWYRQDPGLGLRLIYFSYDVKMKEKGDIPEGYSVSREKKERFSLILESASTNQTSMYLCASSFLGQAQETQYFGPGTRLLVL.